This T cell receptor beta chain was obtained from a study of beta chain features in type 1 diabetes. For the study at large: Across the samples, approximately 110,000,000 sorted cells were examined in total.

cDNA synthesis used the whole RNA isolate, giving expressed TCRB sequences. Measured with immunoSEQ multiplex PCR; TCRdb has only the in-frame clones, and not every one. The table includes over 25,000 clones, approximately 53% detected once. The length of the CDR3 is 15 residues. Germline V gives CDR1 LNHDA, CDR2 SQIVND (reference sequence). V was shortened by 4 bases and J by 2 bases, with 13 bases between the two germline ends. Study-wide findings and caveats: A potential PCR bias toward shorter templates would be equal in patient and control samples. Across all four CD4+ subsets, people with type 1 diabetes showed modestly shorter TCRB CDR3s. A closer apparent resemblance between naive, central memory and Treg TCRB repertoires was seen in patients than in healthy donors.

About this clone itself: Its cognate antigen is unknown.

It was via CD45RO/CCR7/CD25/CD127/CD95/CD27 that CD4+ naive, central memory, regulatory and stem cell-like memory cells were sorted. The sample taken for sequencing was stem cell memory CD4+ T cells from blood. V usage is TRBV19 and J usage is TRBJ2-3; D gene uncertain. This sequence originates from a man aged 25 to 40 with type 1 diabetes. The CDR3 spells CASSKRSGFTDTQYF. CDR3 bases: TGTGCCAGTAGTAAGCGTTCGGGTTTCACAGATACGCAGTATTTT.